The clone carrying this T cell receptor beta chain showed up many times. Its matching antigen is unknown. This CDR3 has 16 residues. The germline V gene encodes CDR1 MNHEY and CDR2 SVGAGI. V was cut by 3 bases and J by 0 bases, with 14 bases left in between. Researchers prepared the TCRbeta library using unique molecular identifiers, the study reports. TCRdb redid the calling of the PCR reads with MiXCR, one entry per CDR3 protein. This sample yields about 460,000 distinct CDR3 sequences, of which around 10% are seen a single time; about 14% belongs to the top ten. The sample belongs to a study of T-cell reconstitution after alpha-beta-depleted transplantation in children. The study, taken as a whole, reports: At one year after transplant, newly produced T cells mostly accounted for T-cell counts and diversity. In patients about two months after transplant, alpha-beta T cells reportedly arose from several hundred expanded graft clones. The high TCRbeta diversity at day 60 in some patients came from surviving recipient T cells and thymic progenitors.

This chain links TRBV6-5 with TRBJ1-1; perhaps TRBD1 as D (5 bases). The source was PBMCs, mostly from graft donor cells, collected 180 days after TCRalphabeta/CD19-depleted stem cell transplant. The sequence came from a female patient younger than 10 who had a stem cell transplant for aplastic anemia, so the T cells may come from the graft donor. For the CDR3, the DNA is TGTGCCAGCAGTTATAGCCGTGACAGAATGAACACTGAAGCTTTCTTT. Translating it yields CASSYSRDRMNTEAFF.